This TCR beta chain appears in the sequencing data of a study of cytomegalovirus exposure and HLA in healthy donors. From germline, CDR1 is SEHNR and CDR2 FQNEAQ (reference sequence). J was trimmed by 6 bases and V by 3 bases; bases with no gene match: 7. This CDR3 region has 14 residues. Everyone who donated was a healthy bone marrow donor. With 60 Vbeta and 13 Jbeta primers, the PCR was carried out. TCRdb's table, derived via immunoSEQ multiplex PCR, lists solely in-frame clones and lacks some. Of about 120,000 clones in the sample, approximately 82% were seen once. This TCR was sampled from a female donor in good health and CMV-seronegative. The chain uses TRBV7-9 and TRBJ1-2; TRBD1 aligns across 7 bases. Sequencing was performed on PBMCs. The DNA for the CDR3 is TGTGCCAGCAGCTTCTCGGGGACAGCCCATGGCTACACCTTC. The encoded protein is CASSFSGTAHGYTF.